This T cell receptor beta chain was captured by sequencing in a study of blood T cell repertoires in COVID-19 (dated by TCRdb to 2018 to 2020). In terms of the full investigation: Samples covering the acute and convalescent phases of COVID-19 were provided by collaborators in the United States, Italy and Spain. The material from the prospective study consisted of cDNA or gDNA derived from T cells, B-cell-depleted T cells, or PBMCs. Subjects who had been exposed to COVID-19, were actively infected with it, or had recovered from it provided the deeply sampled blood TCRbeta repertoires that made up the dataset. A freely available public database, intended as a resource for researchers studying the immune response to SARS-CoV-2, is where the repertoires were released. Samples were obtained from the ongoing ImmuneRACE study (first 160 participants) and from 1,254 subjects provided by 6 global collaborators. Nearly every sample came with metadata listing a de-identified subject ID, COVID-19 status, age in years and sex. HLA class I and class II types, where available, came from metadata supplied by the sample provider rather than from assay-based typing. Here is what the overall study found, with its caveats: Clinical and demographic metadata were provided uncurated, with the amount varying by source and participant.

From the germline V gene, CDR1 is ENHRY and CDR2 is SYGVKD. The CDR3 covers 18 residues, taking in both the cysteine and the phenylalanine. Only CDR3 DNA remains: 54 bases, in frame from the first base. V trim: 6 bases; J trim: 2 bases; unmatched bases: 6. Points on this clone: No cognate antigen has been identified for it. Qualities for individual bases were not recorded, and no much larger clone is one base off.

The collaborating institutions used their own protocols to collect whole blood in K2EDTA tubes. For TCRbeta analysis, collaborators shipped samples in one of three forms: frozen whole blood, isolated PBMCs, or DNA extracted from either of those sample types. TCRbeta CDR3 regions were amplified from genomic DNA by means of the immunoSEQ Assay, a bias-controlled multiplex PCR. The authors' pipeline ran thus. The number of nucleated cells in each sample was estimated from the amplification of reference gene primers within the assay. Sequence reads were collapsed and filtered to measure the absolute abundance of every unique TCRbeta CDR3 rearrangement. For each sample, productive Simpson clonality was calculated as the square root of Simpson's diversity index across productive rearrangements. TCRdb retrieved this table from immuneACCESS and kept in-frame rearrangements only. Not all clones are present; in checked studies, unresolved V genes account for under half, and no reason is known for the remainder. For V, J and clone size, that table is used; D and trimming come from the DNA. Counted in this sample were roughly 250,000 clones; around 81% of them appeared once. The top ten constitute 5% to 8% of the sample.

The sequenced material came from peripheral blood. The TCR comes from a woman aged 60 to 75 with active or convalescent COVID-19. The rearrangement combines TRBV10-3 with TRBJ2-6; 14 bases in between match TRBD2. In nucleotides, the sequence is TGTGCCATCAGCGGGGTGGGACTAGCGGGAGCTGGGGCCAACGTCCTGACTTTC. This codes for CAISGVGLAGAGANVLTF.